Each of the 26 T cell receptor beta chains below was sequenced from the same sample in a study of cytomegalovirus exposure and HLA in healthy donors. PCR involved 60 Vbeta and 13 Jbeta primers. The assay was immunoSEQ multiplex PCR, and TCRdb's table has in-frame clones only and misses some. This sample has approximately 99,000 clones; around 73% occur once, and the top ten carry about 3.7%. Sequenced input: PBMCs. All receptors derive from a man aged 35 to 55 in good health and CMV-seronegative.

The gene calls are TRBV2 and TRBJ1-2, with 7 bases lining up with TRBD1. Losses at the gene ends were 7 bases for V and 4 bases for J; bases not matched to a gene: 6. Germline CDR1 is SNHLY and CDR2 is FYNNEI. The CDR3 sequence is 13 residues long. The CDR3 spells CASNQQGTYGYTF. Here the CDR3 DNA reads TGTGCCAGCAACCAACAGGGGACCTATGGCTACACCTTC.

V is TRBV7-9 and J is TRBJ2-2; D gene uncertain. There are 14 residues in the CDR3. Trimming cost V 4 bases and J 6 bases, with 12 bases left between them. Germline lookup yields CDR1 SEHNR and CDR2 FQNEAQ (reference sequence). This chain's CDR3 is CASSSWVGSGELFF. DNA of the CDR3: TGTGCCAGCAGCTCATGGGTGGGCTCCGGGGAGCTGTTTTTT.

The V call is TRBV27, the J call TRBJ2-7; 10 positions agree with TRBD1. CDR3 length: 15 residues. The V gene end was trimmed by 3 bases and the J gene end by 2 bases; junction bases not matched to a gene: 4. Germline CDR1 and CDR2: MNHEY and SMNVEV (reference sequence). The CDR3 protein is CASSFGQGVPYEQYF. The CDR3, as DNA: TGTGCCAGCAGTTTCGGACAGGGGGTGCCCTACGAGCAGTACTTC.

This clone was seen a few times. The chain combines TRBV7-2 with TRBJ1-2; the match to TRBD1 covers 7 bases. CDR1 and CDR2 (germline): SGHTA, FQGNSA. This CDR3 is built from 14 residues. V dropped 9 bases and J dropped 1; count of bases not matched to a gene: 8. This CDR3 is CASSLQGGNYGYTF. CDR3 in DNA: TGTGCCAGTAGTCTTCAGGGGGGTAACTATGGCTACACCTTC.

This sequence joins TRBV6-6 and TRBJ2-7; the match to TRBD1 covers 8 bases. This CDR3 region has 15 residues. J gave up 0 bases and V 0 bases, and 1 base lay outside the gene matches. Germline lookup yields CDR1 MNHNY and CDR2 SVGAGI (reference sequence). The CDR3 sequence is CASSYSGTGSYEQYF. In DNA form, the CDR3 reads TGTGCCAGCAGTTACTCCGGGACAGGCTCCTACGAGCAGTACTTC.

There are a few counts of this clone. The chain carries TRBV30 and TRBJ1-5; possibly TRBD1 for D (5 bases). Germline V gene data show CDR1 as GTSNPN and CDR2 as SVGIG (reference sequence). This CDR3 is built from 14 residues. Trimming removed 1 base at V and 2 bases at J, with 9 bases between. CDR3 region: CAWSGGGGNQPQHF. In DNA, the CDR3 is TGTGCCTGGAGTGGGGGAGGGGGCAATCAGCCCCAGCATTTT.

This chain connects TRBV5-1 to TRBJ2-7; 7 nucleotides align to TRBD1. This CDR3 has 15 amino acids. Per the germline V gene, CDR1 is SGHRS and CDR2 is YFSETQ. The junction had 5 bases not matched to a gene; V was cut back by 0 bases and J by 2 bases. The DNA of the CDR3 is TGCGCCAGCAGCTTGGAGGGGACAGTAACCTACGAGCAGTACTTC. Its protein product is CASSLEGTVTYEQYF.

The genes are TRBV6-5 and TRBJ2-3; 7 bases are shared with TRBD2. The trim removed 8 bases at V and 8 bases at J, leaving 4 bases unmatched. CDR3 length: 11 amino acids. CDR1 is MNHEY, CDR2 SVGAGI, per germline. The CDR3 loop reads CASASGITQYF. DNA of the CDR3: TGTGCCAGCGCCAGCGGGATTACGCAGTATTTT.

The V gene is TRBV4-2, the J gene TRBJ2-7; D is perhaps TRBD1 (6 bases). Trimming cost V 4 bases and J 5 bases, with 18 bases left between them. Germline V gene data show CDR1 as LGHNA and CDR2 as YNFKEQ. The CDR3 is 15 residues long. Here the CDR3 DNA reads TGTGCCAGCAGCCCTACCGAAGGGGGTAGGAACGAGCAGTACTTC. Protein: CASSPTEGGRNEQYF.

The chain joins TRBV27 to TRBJ2-2; D perhaps matches TRBD2 (6 bases). Trimming left V 6 bases short and J 1 base short, with 15 bases between. The length of the CDR3 is 16 residues. CDR1 is MNHEY, CDR2 SMNVEV, per germline (reference sequence). CDR3 in amino acids: CASSPIGTVNTGELFF. The CDR3 nucleotides are TGTGCCAGCAGCCCAATCGGGACTGTGAACACCGGGGAGCTGTTTTTT.

This sequence joins TRBV5-6 and TRBJ2-3; a possible D gene is TRBD2 (7 bases). With 3 bases removed from V and 0 bases from J, the gap between germline ends came to 20 bases. This CDR3 is built from 18 residues. Germline CDR1 reads SGHDT; CDR2 reads YYEEEE. This CDR3 is CASSWSWVAGASTDTQYF. The CDR3 region has the DNA TGTGCCAGCAGCTGGTCCTGGGTGGCGGGGGCTAGCACAGATACGCAGTATTTT.

The chain carries TRBV6-6 and TRBJ1-2, with 7 nucleotides matching TRBD1. V lost 6 bases, J lost 4 bases, and 5 bases stayed unmatched. Germline V CDR1 and CDR2: MNHNY, SVGAGI (reference sequence). CDR3 length: 13 amino acids. The CDR3, as DNA: TGTGCCAGCAGGGAGACAGGGACCTATGGCTACACCTTC. Its protein product is CASRETGTYGYTF.

This chain joins TRBV4-1 and TRBJ2-2; 10 bases are shared with TRBD2. The CDR3 loop spans 18 amino acids. Germline assignment: CDR1 MGHRA and CDR2 YSYEKL. The V gene end was trimmed by 3 bases and the J gene end by 1 base; junction bases not matched to a gene: 8. The CDR3 region is CASSHNLGLAENTGELFF. The CDR3 bases are TGCGCCAGCAGCCATAACCTCGGACTAGCGGAGAACACCGGGGAGCTGTTTTTT.

The chain carries TRBV9 and TRBJ1-2; TRBD1 might be the D (6 bases). Germline loops: CDR1 SGDLS, CDR2 YYNGEE. V was shortened by 4 bases and J by 4 bases, with 23 bases between the two germline ends. This CDR3 has 17 amino acids. The DNA for the CDR3 is TGTGCCAGCAGCCTTGATTGGGGACATTCGGTTGGCTATGGCTACACCTTC. It encodes CASSLDWGHSVGYGYTF.

The chain carries TRBV5-1 and TRBJ2-1; D call uncertain. CDR1 and CDR2 (germline): SGHRS, YFSETQ. V was clipped by 4 bases and J by 5 bases, with 4 bases between them. The CDR3 sequence is 11 residues long. This CDR3 is CASSHNNEQFF. CDR3 coding DNA: TGCGCCAGCAGCCACAACAATGAGCAGTTCTTC.

The chain employs TRBV28 and TRBJ2-7; a possible D gene is TRBD1 (6 bases). V lost 5 bases and J lost 2, with 19 bases in between. The CDR3 spans 16 residues. Germline CDR1 reads MDHEN; CDR2 reads SYDVKM. The CDR3 DNA follows: TGTGCCAGCAGTCTCACTCTGGGACATAAGACCTACGAGCAGTACTTC. This sequence encodes CASSLTLGHKTYEQYF.

This clone was recorded a few times. This chain connects TRBV4-3 to TRBJ1-4; D may be TRBD1 (5 bases). Trimming left V 3 bases short and J 2 bases short, with 16 bases between. The CDR3 has 17 residues. Germline CDR1 LGHNA, CDR2 YSLEER. The DNA for the CDR3 is TGCGCCAGCAGCCACCTCCTCCCCCCAGGGACTAATGAAAAACTGTTTTTT. Its protein product is CASSHLLPPGTNEKLFF.

This clone was found once. The CDR3 protein is CASSARLAGGNEQFF. The CDR3 coding sequence is TGTGCCAGCAGCGCGCGGCTAGCGGGGGGGAATGAGCAGTTCTTC. The genes are TRBV9 and TRBJ2-1, with TRBD2 identical over 12 bases. Looked up from germline, CDR1 is SGDLS and CDR2 is YYNGEE. The length of the CDR3 is 15 residues. Trimming took 3 bases from V and 7 from J; bases not matched to a gene: 5. The full variable domain, in which reference TRBV9 and TRBJ2-1 provide the parts outside the CDR3, is DSGVTQTPKHLITATGQRVTLRCSPRSGDLSVYWYQQSLDQGLQFLIQYYNGEERAKGNILERFSAQQFPDLHSELNLSSLELGDSALYFCASSARLAGGNEQFFGPGTRLTVL.

V usage is TRBV13 and J usage is TRBJ1-3; 8 bases map to TRBD1. Germline CDR1 PRHDT, CDR2 FYEKMQ (reference sequence). J was trimmed by 0 bases and V by 5 bases; bases with no gene match: 6. CDR3 length equals 16 residues. The CDR3 coding sequence is TGTGCCAGCAGCCTGGGACAGGCGTTCTCTGGAAACACCATATATTTT. It translates to CASSLGQAFSGNTIYF.

V and J are TRBV15 and TRBJ1-4, with D unresolved. CDR1 and CDR2 (germline): LNHNV, YYDKDF (reference sequence). This CDR3 is 15 amino acids long. Between the trimmed V and J ends, which lost 0 bases and 0 bases, there was a span of 5 bases. CDR3 residues: CATSRDYATNEKLFF. For the CDR3, the DNA is TGTGCCACCAGCAGAGATTATGCAACTAATGAAAAACTGTTTTTT. Combining the CDR3 with reference TRBV15 and TRBJ1-4 gives the whole variable domain DAMVIQNPRYQVTQFGKPVTLSCSQTLNHNVMYWYQQKSSQAPKLLFHYYDKDFNNEADTPDNFQSRRPNTSFCFLDIRSPGLGDTAMYLCATSRDYATNEKLFFGSGTQLSVL.

The chain has TRBV12-5 and TRBJ2-3; 8 nucleotides match TRBD1. The CDR3 runs 14 residues. The trim removed 6 bases at V and 9 bases at J, leaving 11 bases unmatched. Germline V lookup: CDR1 LGHNT, CDR2 FRNRAP. The CDR3 sequence is CASGPGQARATQYF. As DNA, the CDR3 is TGTGCTAGTGGCCCGGGACAGGCCCGAGCAACGCAGTATTTT.

This chain connects TRBV4-1 to TRBJ2-5, with D possibly being TRBD2 (5 bases). The V and J ends lost 4 bases and 5 bases respectively, with 17 bases between them. Germline V gene sequence: CDR1 MGHRA, CDR2 YSYEKL. This CDR3 comprises 15 residues. DNA of the CDR3: TGCGCCAGCAGCCCATATCGGGGTCGAAGGGAGACCCAGTACTTC. This gives the protein CASSPYRGRRETQYF.

The table lists this clone with a few counts. This chain joins TRBV5-1 and TRBJ2-6; 7 bases map to TRBD1. Germline V gene lookup returns CDR1 SGHRS and CDR2 YFSETQ. V dropped 4 bases and J dropped 3; count of bases not matched to a gene: 4. This CDR3 spans 15 amino acids. The chain's CDR3 is CASSQTGYGANVLTF. The CDR3 nucleotides read TGCGCCAGCAGCCAGACAGGGTATGGGGCCAACGTCCTGACTTTC.

The chain joins TRBV30 to TRBJ1-2; a possible D gene is TRBD1 (5 bases). Germline V CDR1 and CDR2: GTSNPN, SVGIG (reference sequence). The CDR3 is 15 residues long. V gave up 0 bases and J gave up 3 bases, with 14 bases separating them. This CDR3 is CAWSVGQGGYYGYTF. The CDR3 DNA reads as TGTGCCTGGAGTGTAGGCCAGGGAGGGTACTATGGCTACACCTTC.

The chain recombines TRBV6-4 with TRBJ1-5, with TRBD1 matching over 10 bases. The CDR3 length is 15 residues. Germline loops: CDR1 MRHNA, CDR2 SNTAGT. The V and J ends lost 5 bases and 6 bases, in that order; junction bases with no gene match: 7. The CDR3 nucleotides read TGTGCCAGCAGTAACGGACAGGGGGGCTTTCAGCCCCAGCATTTT. Translation: CASSNGQGGFQPQHF.

Concerning this clone itself: At one end the junction does not follow the germline gene, possibly because of a read error. The chain is built from TRBV27 and TRBJ2-5; D gene unclear. Per the germline V gene, CDR1 is MNHEY and CDR2 is SMNVEV (reference sequence). This CDR3 comprises 14 residues. The CDR3 sequence is CASSFNPYQEPQYF. In nucleotides, the CDR3 is TGTGCCAGCAGTTTTAACCCGTATCAAGAGCCCCAGTACTTC.